The 5 T cell receptor beta chains in this list originate from one sample, sequenced in a study of blood T cell repertoires in COVID-19. Assay used: immunoSEQ multiplex PCR; TCRdb lists only in-frame clones, some missing. The data hold roughly 330,000 clones, with around 87% observed a single time. The sample was peripheral blood. The receptors were sampled from a woman aged 50 to 60 with active or convalescent COVID-19.

This clone was recorded only once. The chain combines TRBV9 with TRBJ2-1; D is unclear. Germline CDR1 is SGDLS and CDR2 is YYNGEE. With 0 bases removed from V and 4 bases from J, the gap between germline ends came to 5 bases. The CDR3 sequence is 13 residues long. The CDR3 loop is CASSVATYNEQFF. The DNA for the CDR3 is TGTGCCAGCAGCGTAGCAACTTACAATGAGCAGTTCTTC.

The chain has TRBV18 and TRBJ2-3, with D maybe TRBD1 (6 bases). CDR3 size: 13 residues. Trimming pared 2 bases from V and 4 bases from J, leaving 7 bases between. Looked up from germline, CDR1 is KGHSH and CDR2 is LQKENI. The chain's CDR3 is CASSPGTPDTQYF. In nucleotides, the CDR3 is TGTGCCAGCTCACCAGGGACACCAGATACGCAGTATTTT.

The chain carries TRBV6-2 or TRBV6-3 and TRBJ1-1; TRBD1 agrees at 9 bases. Germline V gene sequence: CDR1 MNHEY, CDR2 SVGEGT. The CDR3 contains 18 residues. The junction had 15 bases not matched to a gene; V was cut back by 7 bases and J by 0 bases. DNA of the CDR3: TGTGCCAGCACCCCGAACCCCCGGACAGGGGACATGAACACTGAAGCTTTCTTT. Translated: CASTPNPRTGDMNTEAFF.

The chain couples TRBV3-1 (or the pseudogene TRBV3-2) to TRBJ1-4; TRBD1 aligns across 9 bases. The CDR3 spans 18 residues. Looked up from germline, CDR1 is LGHDT and CDR2 is YNNKEL (reference sequence). Unmatched junction bases numbered 11, after V lost 3 bases and J lost 3 bases. The CDR3: CASSQWDRVNSPNEKLFF. The CDR3 DNA reads as TGTGCCAGCAGCCAGTGGGACAGGGTTAATTCACCTAATGAAAAACTGTTTTTT.

The chain employs TRBV18 and TRBJ1-1; 7 nucleotides agree with TRBD1. CDR1 and CDR2 (germline): KGHSH, LQKENI. Trimming took 3 bases from V and 5 from J; bases not matched to a gene: 6. This CDR3 is 14 amino acids long. DNA for the CDR3: TGTGCCAGCTCACCTACAACAGGGGAGACTGAAGCTTTCTTT. Translation: CASSPTTGETEAFF.